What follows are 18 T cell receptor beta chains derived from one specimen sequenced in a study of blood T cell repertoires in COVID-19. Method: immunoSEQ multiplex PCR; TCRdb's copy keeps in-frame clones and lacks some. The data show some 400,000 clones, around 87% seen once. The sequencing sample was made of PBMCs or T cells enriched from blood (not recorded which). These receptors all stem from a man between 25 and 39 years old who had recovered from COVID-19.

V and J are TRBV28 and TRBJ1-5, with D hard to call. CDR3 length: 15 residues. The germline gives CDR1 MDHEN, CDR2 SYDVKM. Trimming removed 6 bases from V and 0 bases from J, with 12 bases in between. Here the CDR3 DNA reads TGTGCCAGCAGGCTGCAGTTTCTTAGCAATCAGCCCCAGCATTTT. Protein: CASRLQFLSNQPQHF. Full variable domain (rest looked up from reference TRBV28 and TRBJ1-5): DVKVTQSSRYLVKRTGEKVFLECVQDMDHENMFWYRQDPGLGLRLIYFSYDVKMKEKGDIPEGYSVSREKKERFSLILESASTNQTSMYLCASRLQFLSNQPQHFGDGTRLSIL.

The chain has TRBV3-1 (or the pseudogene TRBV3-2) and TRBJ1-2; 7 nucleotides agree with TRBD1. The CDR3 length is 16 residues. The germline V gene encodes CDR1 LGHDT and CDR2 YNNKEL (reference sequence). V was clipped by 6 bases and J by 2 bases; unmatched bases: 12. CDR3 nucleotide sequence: TGTGCCAGCAGTGCCCGTCCCGGACAGGAGAACTATGGCTACACCTTC. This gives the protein CASSARPGQENYGYTF.

The CDR3 DNA follows: TGTGCCAGCAGCGCCCGGTGGAATTCACCCCTCCACTTT. It specifies CASSARWNSPLHF. The chain combines TRBV7-9 with TRBJ1-6; D is undetermined. The CDR3 totals 13 residues. From germline, CDR1 is SEHNR and CDR2 FQNEAQ (reference sequence). Trimming pared 5 bases from V and 7 bases from J, leaving 9 bases between.

This chain's CDR3 is CASSKTGGYQPQHF. As DNA, the CDR3 is TGTGCCAGTAGTAAGACAGGGGGCTATCAGCCCCAGCATTTT. V gene TRBV19 combines with J gene TRBJ1-5; 10 nucleotides match TRBD1. V lost 4 bases to trimming and J lost 5 bases; unmatched junction nucleotides: 2. Germline V gene data show CDR1 as LNHDA and CDR2 as SQIVND (reference sequence). The CDR3 is made up of 14 amino acids. Full variable domain (remainder filled in from reference TRBV19 and TRBJ1-5): DGGITQSPKYLFRKEGQNVTLSCEQNLNHDAMYWYRQDPGQGLRLIYYSQIVNDFQKGDIAEGYSVSREKKESFPLTVTSAQKNPTAFYLCASSKTGGYQPQHFGDGTRLSIL.

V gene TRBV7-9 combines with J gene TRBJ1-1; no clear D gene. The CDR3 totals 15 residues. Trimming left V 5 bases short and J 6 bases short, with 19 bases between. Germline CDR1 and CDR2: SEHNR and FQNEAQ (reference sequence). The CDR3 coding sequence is TGTGCCAGCAGCCCTTTTTTTGGCCCAAGCGCTGAAGCTTTCTTT. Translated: CASSPFFGPSAEAFF.

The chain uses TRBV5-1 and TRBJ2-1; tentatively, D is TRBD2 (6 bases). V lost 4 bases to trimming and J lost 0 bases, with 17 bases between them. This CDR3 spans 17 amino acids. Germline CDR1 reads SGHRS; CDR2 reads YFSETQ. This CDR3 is CASSTPGERSSYNEQFF. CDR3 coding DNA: TGCGCCAGCAGCACGCCGGGAGAGAGGAGCTCCTACAATGAGCAGTTCTTC.

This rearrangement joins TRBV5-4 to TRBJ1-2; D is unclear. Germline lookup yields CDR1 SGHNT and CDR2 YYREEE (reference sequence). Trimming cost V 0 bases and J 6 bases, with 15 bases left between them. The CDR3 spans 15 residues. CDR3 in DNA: TGTGCCAGCAGCTTGGCCGAGGATTGGCAGAATGGCTACACCTTC. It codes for CASSLAEDWQNGYTF.

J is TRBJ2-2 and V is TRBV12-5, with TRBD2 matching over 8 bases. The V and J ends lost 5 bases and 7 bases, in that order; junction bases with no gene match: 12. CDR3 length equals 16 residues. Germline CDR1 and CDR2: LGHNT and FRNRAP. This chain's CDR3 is CASGLRGAARGGELFF. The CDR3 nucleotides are TGTGCTAGTGGTCTGCGGGGGGCGGCTCGTGGCGGGGAGCTGTTTTTT.

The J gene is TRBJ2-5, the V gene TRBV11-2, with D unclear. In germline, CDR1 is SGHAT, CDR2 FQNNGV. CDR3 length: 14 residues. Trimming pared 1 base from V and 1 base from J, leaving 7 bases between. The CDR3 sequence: CASSLGGIQETQYF. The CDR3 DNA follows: TGTGCCAGCAGCTTAGGCGGAATCCAAGAGACCCAGTACTTC.

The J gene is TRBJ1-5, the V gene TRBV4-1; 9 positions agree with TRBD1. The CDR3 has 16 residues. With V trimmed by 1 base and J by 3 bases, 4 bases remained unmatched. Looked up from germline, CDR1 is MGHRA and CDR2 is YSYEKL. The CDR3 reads CASSQGDRVPNQPQHF. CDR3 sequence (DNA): TGCGCCAGCAGCCAAGGGGACAGGGTGCCCAATCAGCCCCAGCATTTT.

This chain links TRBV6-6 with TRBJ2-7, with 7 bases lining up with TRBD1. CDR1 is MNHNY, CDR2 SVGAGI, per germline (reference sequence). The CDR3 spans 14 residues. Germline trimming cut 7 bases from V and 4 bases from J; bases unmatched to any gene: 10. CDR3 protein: CASTTRDREYEQYF. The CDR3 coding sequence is TGTGCCAGCACCACGAGGGACAGAGAATACGAGCAGTACTTC.

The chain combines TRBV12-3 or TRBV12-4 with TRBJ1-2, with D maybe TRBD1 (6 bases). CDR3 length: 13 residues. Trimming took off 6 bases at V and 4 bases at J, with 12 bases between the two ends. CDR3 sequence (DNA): TGTGCCAGCAGCTCAACAGGGTCCTATGGCTACACCTTC. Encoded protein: CASSSTGSYGYTF.

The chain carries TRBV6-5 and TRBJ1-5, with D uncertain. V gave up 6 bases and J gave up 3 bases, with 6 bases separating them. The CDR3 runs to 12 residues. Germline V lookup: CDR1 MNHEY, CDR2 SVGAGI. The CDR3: CASRHPNQPQHF. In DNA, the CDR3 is TGTGCCAGCAGACACCCCAATCAGCCCCAGCATTTT.

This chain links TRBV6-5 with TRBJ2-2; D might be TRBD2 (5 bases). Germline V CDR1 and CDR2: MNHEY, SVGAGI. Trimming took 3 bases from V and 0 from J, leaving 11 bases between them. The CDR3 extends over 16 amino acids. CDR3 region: CASSYFWGANTGELFF. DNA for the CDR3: TGTGCCAGCAGTTATTTTTGGGGAGCGAACACCGGGGAGCTGTTTTTT.

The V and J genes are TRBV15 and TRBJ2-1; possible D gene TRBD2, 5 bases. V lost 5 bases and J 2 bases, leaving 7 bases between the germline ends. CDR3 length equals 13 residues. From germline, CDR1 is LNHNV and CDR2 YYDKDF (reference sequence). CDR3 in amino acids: CATSGSTYNEQFF. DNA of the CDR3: TGTGCCACCAGCGGGAGTACCTACAATGAGCAGTTCTTC.

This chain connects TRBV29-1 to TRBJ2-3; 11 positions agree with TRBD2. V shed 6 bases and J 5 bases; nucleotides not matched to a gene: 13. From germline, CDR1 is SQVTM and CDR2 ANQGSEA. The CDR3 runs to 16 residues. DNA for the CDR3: TGCAGCGTCCTAACTCCGCTAGCGGGAGGTGTAGATACGCAGTATTTT. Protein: CSVLTPLAGGVDTQYF.

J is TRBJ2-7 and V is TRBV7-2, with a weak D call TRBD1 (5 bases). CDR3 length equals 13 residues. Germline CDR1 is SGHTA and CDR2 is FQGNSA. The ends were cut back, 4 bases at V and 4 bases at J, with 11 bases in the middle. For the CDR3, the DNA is TGTGCCAGCAGCTCCCGCGCAGGGTACGAGCAGTACTTC. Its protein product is CASSSRAGYEQYF.

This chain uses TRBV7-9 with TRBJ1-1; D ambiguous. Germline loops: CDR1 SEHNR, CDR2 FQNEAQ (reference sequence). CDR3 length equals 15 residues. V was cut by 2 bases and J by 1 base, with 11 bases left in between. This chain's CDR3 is CASSLFMRTNTEAFF. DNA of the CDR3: TGTGCCAGCAGCTTATTTATGCGCACGAACACTGAAGCTTTCTTT.